One and the same sample provided the 13 T cell receptor beta chains below, sequenced in a study of chronic HIV infection and antiretroviral therapy. TCRdb reprocessed the 5' RACE reads with MiXCR, giving one entry per CDR3 protein. The sample has 30,000 to 45,000 distinct CDR3 sequences, 8% to 10% seen once. The sample was peripheral blood. These receptor sequences come from an adult who had HIV and had not received antiretroviral therapy, or was an uninfected healthy control (not recorded which).

This clonotype was found many times. V usage is TRBV6-1 and J usage is TRBJ2-7, with TRBD2 identical over 10 bases. Germline V gives CDR1 MNHNS, CDR2 SASEGT. V lost 8 bases and J lost 4; bases outside the gene matches: 2. The CDR3 contains 12 residues. CDR3 protein: CASGTSEYEQYF. The CDR3 bases are TGTGCCAGCGGGACTAGCGAATACGAGCAGTACTTC.

This clonotype was seen repeatedly, ten times or more. The gene calls are TRBV7-9 and TRBJ2-7; D ambiguous. This CDR3 is 13 amino acids long. The germline V gene has CDR1 SEHNR and CDR2 FQNEAQ (reference sequence). Trimming shortened V by 5 bases and J by 4 bases, and 12 bases separated the two germline ends. The CDR3 is CASSPTFGYEQYF. CDR3 nucleotide sequence: TGTGCCAGCAGCCCTACTTTTGGTTACGAGCAGTACTTC.

Turning to this clonotype: A much bigger clone sits one base away, suggesting this may be a read error. The chain couples TRBV6-2 or TRBV6-3 to TRBJ1-1; tentatively, D is TRBD1 (5 bases). Germline values: CDR1 MNHEY, CDR2 SVGEGT. CDR3 length: 15 residues. CDR3 sequence (DNA): TGTGCCAGCAGTTATTCCAAGGGGTTGAACACTGAAACTTTCTTT. It is translated as CASSYSKGLNTETFF.

This clonotype was observed many times. This chain joins TRBV20-1 and TRBJ2-7; the match to TRBD1 covers 8 bases. V was clipped by 3 bases and J by 3 bases; unmatched bases: 7. Germline CDR1 reads DFQATT; CDR2 reads SNEGSKA (reference sequence). The CDR3 loop spans 14 amino acids. CDR3 sequence: CSASPRDRIYEQYF. The CDR3, as DNA: TGCAGTGCTAGCCCCCGGGACAGGATCTACGAGCAGTACTTC.

The chain carries TRBV28 and TRBJ1-5; the D is unclear. The germline V gene encodes CDR1 MDHEN and CDR2 SYDVKM. Trimming removed 4 bases at V and 1 base at J, with 8 bases between. This CDR3 spans 14 amino acids. This CDR3 is CASSSLGSNQPQHF. In DNA form, the CDR3 reads TGTGCCAGCAGTTCCCTAGGCAGCAATCAGCCCCAGCATTTT.

This clonotype was detected a few times. V gene TRBV20-1 combines with J gene TRBJ2-5; 14 bases fit TRBD2. In germline, CDR1 is DFQATT, CDR2 SNEGSKA (reference sequence). The V and J ends lost 0 bases and 5 bases, in that order; junction bases with no gene match: 11. CDR3 length equals 18 residues. DNA for the CDR3: TGCAGTGCTAGAGATCCAGGACTAGCGGGAGGCTTGGTGGAGACCCAGTACTTC. Protein product: CSARDPGLAGGLVETQYF.

The chain joins TRBV6-1 to TRBJ2-4; unclear D gene. The CDR3 contains 13 residues. With 1 base removed from V and 5 bases from J, the gap between germline ends came to 6 bases. Germline CDR1 MNHNS, CDR2 SASEGT. This CDR3 is CASSEEAENIQYF. The CDR3 bases are TGTGCCAGCAGTGAAGAGGCAGAAAACATTCAGTACTTC.

The V call is TRBV3-1, the J call TRBJ2-2, with D maybe TRBD2 (6 bases). CDR1 and CDR2 from the germline V gene are LGHDT and YNNKEL (reference sequence). V lost 0 bases, J lost 5 bases, and 10 bases lay in between. The CDR3 loop spans 15 amino acids. CDR3: CASSQDSGWTGELFF. Written as DNA, the CDR3 is TGTGCCAGCAGCCAAGACAGCGGGTGGACCGGGGAGCTGTTTTTT.

V usage is TRBV28 and J usage is TRBJ1-1, with 9 bases identical to TRBD1. The CDR3 sequence is 15 residues long. V shed 5 bases and J 9 bases; nucleotides not matched to a gene: 13. Looked up from germline, CDR1 is MDHEN and CDR2 is SYDVKM. CDR3: CASSGYRGPRAQAFF. The CDR3 region has the DNA TGTGCCAGCAGTGGCTACAGGGGGCCCAGGGCCCAAGCTTTCTTT.

This chain uses TRBV28 with TRBJ1-5; D remains unclear. The germline V gene encodes CDR1 MDHEN and CDR2 SYDVKM. This CDR3 contains 11 residues. V was clipped by 4 bases and J by 5 bases, with 3 bases between them. As DNA, the CDR3 is TGTGCCAGCAGTTCCGATCAGCCCCAGCATTTT. Translated, it gives CASSSDQPQHF.

This clonotype was counted many times. The chain recombines TRBV28 with TRBJ2-1; 11 nucleotides line up with TRBD2. The CDR3 runs 14 residues. Germline values: CDR1 MDHEN, CDR2 SYDVKM. With 5 bases clipped from V and 8 bases from J, the junction kept 5 bases outside the gene matches. As DNA, the CDR3 is TGTGCCAGCAGTCAGACTAGCGGGGTACATGAGCAGTTCTTC. Amino acid sequence: CASSQTSGVHEQFF.

This clonotype has at least ten counts. The chain carries TRBV29-1 and TRBJ2-1; TRBD2 is a possible D gene (6 bases). The length of the CDR3 is 13 residues. V shed 4 bases and J shed 0 bases, with 7 bases lying between them. Germline assignment: CDR1 SQVTM and CDR2 ANQGSEA. This chain's CDR3 is CSVVEGSYNEQFF. CDR3 in DNA: TGCAGCGTTGTGGAGGGCTCCTACAATGAGCAGTTCTTC.

This clonotype was counted between two and nine times. The chain has TRBV29-1 and TRBJ1-2; D gene unclear. Per the germline V gene, CDR1 is SQVTM and CDR2 is ANQGSEA. CDR3 length: 13 residues. Trimming removed 3 bases from V and 0 bases from J, with 8 bases in between. CDR3 protein: CSVEAQTNYGYTF. Written as DNA, the CDR3 is TGCAGCGTTGAGGCACAAACTAACTATGGCTACACCTTC.